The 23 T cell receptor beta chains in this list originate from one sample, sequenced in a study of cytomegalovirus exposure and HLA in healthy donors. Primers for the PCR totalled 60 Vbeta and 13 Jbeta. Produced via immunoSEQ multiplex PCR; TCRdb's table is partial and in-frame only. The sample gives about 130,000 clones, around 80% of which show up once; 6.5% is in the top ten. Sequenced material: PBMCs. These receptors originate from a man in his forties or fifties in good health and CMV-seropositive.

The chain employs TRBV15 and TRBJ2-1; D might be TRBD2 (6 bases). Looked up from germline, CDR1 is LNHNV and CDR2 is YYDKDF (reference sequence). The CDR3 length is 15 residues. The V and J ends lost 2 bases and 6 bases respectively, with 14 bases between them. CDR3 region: CATSRYRDLSNEQFF. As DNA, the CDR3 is TGTGCCACCAGCAGATACCGGGACTTAAGCAATGAGCAGTTCTTC.

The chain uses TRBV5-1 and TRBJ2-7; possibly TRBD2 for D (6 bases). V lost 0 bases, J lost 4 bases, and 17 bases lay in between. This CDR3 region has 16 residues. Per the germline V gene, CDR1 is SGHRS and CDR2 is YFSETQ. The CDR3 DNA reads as TGCGCCAGCAGCTTGGCAGCGACGGGAGATGGTTACGAGCAGTACTTC. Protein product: CASSLAATGDGYEQYF.

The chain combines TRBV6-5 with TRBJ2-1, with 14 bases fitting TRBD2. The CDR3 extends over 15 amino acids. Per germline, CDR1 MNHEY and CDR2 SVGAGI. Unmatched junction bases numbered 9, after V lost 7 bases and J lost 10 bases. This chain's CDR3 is CASTPPGLAGVEQFF. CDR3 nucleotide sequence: TGTGCCAGCACCCCACCGGGACTAGCGGGAGTCGAGCAGTTCTTC.

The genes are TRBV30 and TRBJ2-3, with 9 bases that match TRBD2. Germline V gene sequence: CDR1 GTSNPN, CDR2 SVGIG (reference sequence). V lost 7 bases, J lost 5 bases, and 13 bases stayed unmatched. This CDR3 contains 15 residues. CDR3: CAFTSAGGRIDTQYF. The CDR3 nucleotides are TGTGCCTTTACCTCCGCGGGAGGGCGGATAGATACGCAGTATTTT.

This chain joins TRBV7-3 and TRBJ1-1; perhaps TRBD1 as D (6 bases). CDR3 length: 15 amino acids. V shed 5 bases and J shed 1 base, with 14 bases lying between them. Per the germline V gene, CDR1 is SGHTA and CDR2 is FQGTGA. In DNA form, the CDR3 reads TGTGCCAGCAGCCCTGGGGGCAGGGCGAACACTGAAGCTTTCTTT. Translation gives CASSPGGRANTEAFF.

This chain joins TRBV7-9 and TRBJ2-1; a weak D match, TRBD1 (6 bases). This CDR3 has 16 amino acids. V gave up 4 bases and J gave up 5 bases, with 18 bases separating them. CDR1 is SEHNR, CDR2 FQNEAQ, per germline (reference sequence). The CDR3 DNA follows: TGTGCCAGCAGCTCCTCCAGGGGCCCTGGGGACAATGAGCAGTTCTTC. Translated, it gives CASSSSRGPGDNEQFF.

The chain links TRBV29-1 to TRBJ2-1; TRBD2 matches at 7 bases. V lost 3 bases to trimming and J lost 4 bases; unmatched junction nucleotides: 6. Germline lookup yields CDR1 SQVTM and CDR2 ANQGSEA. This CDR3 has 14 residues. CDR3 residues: CSVDAGVGYNEQFF. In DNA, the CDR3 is TGCAGCGTTGACGCGGGGGTGGGTTACAATGAGCAGTTCTTC.

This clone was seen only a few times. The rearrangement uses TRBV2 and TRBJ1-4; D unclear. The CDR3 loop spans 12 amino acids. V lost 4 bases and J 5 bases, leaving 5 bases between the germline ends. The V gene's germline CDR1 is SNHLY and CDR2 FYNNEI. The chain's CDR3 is CASSVRNEKLFF. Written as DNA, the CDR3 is TGTGCCAGCAGTGTTAGAAATGAAAAACTGTTTTTT.

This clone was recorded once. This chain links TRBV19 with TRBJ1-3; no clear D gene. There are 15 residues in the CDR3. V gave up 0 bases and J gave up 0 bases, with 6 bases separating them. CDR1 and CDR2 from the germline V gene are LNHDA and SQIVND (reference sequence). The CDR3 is CASSIDLVSGNTIYF. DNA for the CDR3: TGTGCCAGTAGTATAGATCTCGTCTCTGGAAACACCATATATTTT.

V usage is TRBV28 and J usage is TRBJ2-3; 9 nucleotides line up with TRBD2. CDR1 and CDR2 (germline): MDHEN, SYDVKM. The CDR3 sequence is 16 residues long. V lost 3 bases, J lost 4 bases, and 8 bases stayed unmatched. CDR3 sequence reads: CASSFQREEEADTQYF. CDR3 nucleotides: TGTGCCAGCAGTTTCCAGCGGGAGGAGGAGGCAGATACGCAGTATTTT.

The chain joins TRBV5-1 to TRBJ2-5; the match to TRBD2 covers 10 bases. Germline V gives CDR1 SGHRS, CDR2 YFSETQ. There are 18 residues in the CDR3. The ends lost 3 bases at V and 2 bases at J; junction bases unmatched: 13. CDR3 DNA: TGCGCCAGCAGCTCCGGGACTAGCGCCTCGCGGGGGCAAGAGACCCAGTACTTC. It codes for CASSSGTSASRGQETQYF.

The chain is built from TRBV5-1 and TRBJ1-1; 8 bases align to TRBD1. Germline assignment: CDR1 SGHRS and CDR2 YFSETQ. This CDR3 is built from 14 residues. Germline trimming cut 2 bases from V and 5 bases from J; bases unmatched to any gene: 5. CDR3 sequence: CASSFDRGKTEAFF. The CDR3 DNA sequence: TGCGCCAGCAGCTTCGACAGGGGCAAGACTGAAGCTTTCTTT.

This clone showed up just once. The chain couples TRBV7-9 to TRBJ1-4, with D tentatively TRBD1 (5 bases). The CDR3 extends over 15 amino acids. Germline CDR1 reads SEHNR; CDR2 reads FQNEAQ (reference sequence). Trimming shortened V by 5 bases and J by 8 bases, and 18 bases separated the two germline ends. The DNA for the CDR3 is TGTGCCAGCAGCCCCCTTCGGGCGGAGGGGGAAAAACTGTTTTTT. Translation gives CASSPLRAEGEKLFF.

The CDR3 bases are TGCGCCAGCACTACTGGACACGACAATGAGCAGTTCTTC. Protein: CASTTGHDNEQFF. The chain carries TRBV10-1 and TRBJ2-1, with D perhaps matching TRBD1 (5 bases). CDR1 WNHNN and CDR2 SYGVQD come from the germline V gene (reference sequence). Trimming left V 7 bases short and J 5 bases short, with 12 bases between. This CDR3 is 13 amino acids long.

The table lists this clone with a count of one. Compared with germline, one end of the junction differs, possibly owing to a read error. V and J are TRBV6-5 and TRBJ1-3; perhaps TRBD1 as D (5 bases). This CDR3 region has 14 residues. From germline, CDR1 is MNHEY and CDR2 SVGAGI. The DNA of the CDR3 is TGTGCCAGCAGGTGGGGGGAGGCTGGGAACACCATATATTTT. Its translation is CASRWGEAGNTIYF.

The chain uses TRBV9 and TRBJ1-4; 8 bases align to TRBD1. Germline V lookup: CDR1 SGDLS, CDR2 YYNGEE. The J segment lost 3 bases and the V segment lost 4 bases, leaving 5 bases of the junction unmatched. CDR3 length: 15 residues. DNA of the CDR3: TGTGCCAGCAGCTCAGGGGACAGGTCTAATGAAAAACTGTTTTTT. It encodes CASSSGDRSNEKLFF.

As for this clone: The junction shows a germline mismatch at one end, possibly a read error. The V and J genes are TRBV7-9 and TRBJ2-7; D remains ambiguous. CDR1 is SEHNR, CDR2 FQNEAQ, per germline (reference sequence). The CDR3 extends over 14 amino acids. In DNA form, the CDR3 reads TGTTCCAGCAGCCTCCTAGGAAGTAGCTACGAGCAGTACTTC. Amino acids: CSSSLLGSSYEQYF.

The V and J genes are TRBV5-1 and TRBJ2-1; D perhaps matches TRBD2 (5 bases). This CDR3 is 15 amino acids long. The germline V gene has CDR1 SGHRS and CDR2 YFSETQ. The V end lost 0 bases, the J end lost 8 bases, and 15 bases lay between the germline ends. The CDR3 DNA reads TGCGCCAGCAGCTTGGGCGGTTTGGGGAGCTATGAGCAGTTCTTC. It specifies CASSLGGLGSYEQFF.

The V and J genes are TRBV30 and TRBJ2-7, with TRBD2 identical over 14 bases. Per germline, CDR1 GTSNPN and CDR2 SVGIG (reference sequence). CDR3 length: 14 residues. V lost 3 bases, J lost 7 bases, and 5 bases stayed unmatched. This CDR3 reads CAWSRLAGGLEQYF. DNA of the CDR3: TGTGCCTGGAGCCGACTAGCGGGAGGGCTTGAGCAGTACTTC.

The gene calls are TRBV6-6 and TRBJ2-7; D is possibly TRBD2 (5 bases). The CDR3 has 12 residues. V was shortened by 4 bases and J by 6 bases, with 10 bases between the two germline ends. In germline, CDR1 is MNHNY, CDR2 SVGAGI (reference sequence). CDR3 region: CASSFSRGEQYF. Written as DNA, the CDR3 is TGTGCCAGCAGTTTCTCCCGGGGCGAGCAGTACTTC.

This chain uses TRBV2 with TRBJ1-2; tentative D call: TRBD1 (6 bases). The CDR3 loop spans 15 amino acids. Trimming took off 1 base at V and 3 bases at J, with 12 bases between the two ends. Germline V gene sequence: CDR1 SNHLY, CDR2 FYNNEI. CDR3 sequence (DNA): TGTGCCAGCAGTGAAGGGGGGCAGGGGTACTATGGCTACACCTTC. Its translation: CASSEGGQGYYGYTF.

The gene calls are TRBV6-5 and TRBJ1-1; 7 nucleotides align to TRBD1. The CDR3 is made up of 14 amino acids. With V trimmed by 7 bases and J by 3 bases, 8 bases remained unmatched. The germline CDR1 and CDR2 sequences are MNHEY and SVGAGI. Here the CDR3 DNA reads TGTGCCAGCAATCGGTTACAGGGGTACACTGAAGCTTTCTTT. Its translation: CASNRLQGYTEAFF.

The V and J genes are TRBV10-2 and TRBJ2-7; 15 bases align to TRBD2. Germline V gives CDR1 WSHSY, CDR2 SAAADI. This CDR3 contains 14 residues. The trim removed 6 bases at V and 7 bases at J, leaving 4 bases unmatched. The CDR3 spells CASRGLAGGREQYF. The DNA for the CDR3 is TGCGCCAGCAGGGGACTAGCGGGAGGACGGGAGCAGTACTTC.